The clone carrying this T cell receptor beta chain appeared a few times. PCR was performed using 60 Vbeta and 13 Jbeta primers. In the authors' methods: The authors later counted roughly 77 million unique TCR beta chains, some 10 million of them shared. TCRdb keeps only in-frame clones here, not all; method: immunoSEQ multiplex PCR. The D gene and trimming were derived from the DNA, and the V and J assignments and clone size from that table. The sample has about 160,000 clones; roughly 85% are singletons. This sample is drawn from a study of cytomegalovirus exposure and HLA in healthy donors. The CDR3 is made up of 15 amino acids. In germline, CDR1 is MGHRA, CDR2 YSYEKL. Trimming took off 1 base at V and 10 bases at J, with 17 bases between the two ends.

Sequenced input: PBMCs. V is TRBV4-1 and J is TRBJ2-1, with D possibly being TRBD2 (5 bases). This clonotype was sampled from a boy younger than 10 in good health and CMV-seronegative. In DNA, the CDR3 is TGCGCCAGCAGCCAAGGGTTGCTAGGAGGCTTAGAGCAGTTCTTC. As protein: CASSQGLLGGLEQFF.